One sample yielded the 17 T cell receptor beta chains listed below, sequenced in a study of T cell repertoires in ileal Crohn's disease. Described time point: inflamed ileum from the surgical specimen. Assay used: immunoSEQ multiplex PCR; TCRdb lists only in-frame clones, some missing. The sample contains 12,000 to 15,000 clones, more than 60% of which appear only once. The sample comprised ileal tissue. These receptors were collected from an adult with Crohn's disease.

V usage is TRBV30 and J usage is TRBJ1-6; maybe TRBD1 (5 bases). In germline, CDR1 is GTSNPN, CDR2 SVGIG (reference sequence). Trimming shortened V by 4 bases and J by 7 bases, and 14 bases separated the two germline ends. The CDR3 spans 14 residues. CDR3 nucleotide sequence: TGTGCCTGGAACTTCTTGGGGGTAAATTCACCCCTCCACTTT. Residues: CAWNFLGVNSPLHF.

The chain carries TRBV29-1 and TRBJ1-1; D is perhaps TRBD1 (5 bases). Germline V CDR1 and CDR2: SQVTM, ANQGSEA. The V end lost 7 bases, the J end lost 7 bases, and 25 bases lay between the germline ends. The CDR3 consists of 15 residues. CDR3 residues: CSAHLHRGSENEAFF. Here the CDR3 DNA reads TGCAGCGCTCATCTCCACCGGGGCTCCGAAAATGAAGCTTTCTTT. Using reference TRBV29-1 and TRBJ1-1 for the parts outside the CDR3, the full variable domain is SAVISQKPSRDICQRGTSLTIQCQVDSQVTMMFWYRQQPGQSLTLIATANQGSEATYESGFVIDKFPISRPNLTFSTLTVSNMSPEDSSIYLCSAHLHRGSENEAFFGQGTRLTVV.

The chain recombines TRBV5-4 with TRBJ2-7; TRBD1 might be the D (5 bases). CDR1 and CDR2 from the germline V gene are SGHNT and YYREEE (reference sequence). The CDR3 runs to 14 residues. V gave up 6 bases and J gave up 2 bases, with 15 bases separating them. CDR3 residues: CASTQPGPPYEQYF. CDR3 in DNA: TGTGCCAGCACCCAGCCAGGGCCTCCCTACGAGCAGTACTTC.

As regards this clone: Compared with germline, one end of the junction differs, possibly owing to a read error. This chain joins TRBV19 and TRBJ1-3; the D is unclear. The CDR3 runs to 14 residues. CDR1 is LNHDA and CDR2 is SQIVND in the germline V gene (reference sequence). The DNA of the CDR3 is TGTGCCAGCAGTAGAGGGCTCTCTGGAAACACCATATATTTT. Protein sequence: CASSRGLSGNTIYF.

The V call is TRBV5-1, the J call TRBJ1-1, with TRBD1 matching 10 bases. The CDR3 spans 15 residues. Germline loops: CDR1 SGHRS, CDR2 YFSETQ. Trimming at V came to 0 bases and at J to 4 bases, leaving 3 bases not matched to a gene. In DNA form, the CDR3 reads TGCGCCAGCAGCTTGGGACAGGGGGCTGGCACTGAAGCTTTCTTT. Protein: CASSLGQGAGTEAFF. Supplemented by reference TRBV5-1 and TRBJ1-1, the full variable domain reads KAGVTQTPRYLIKTRGQQVTLSCSPISGHRSVSWYQQTPGQGLQFLFEYFSETQRNKGNFPGRFSGRQFSNSRSEMNVSTLELGDSALYLCASSLGQGAGTEAFFGQGTRLTVV.

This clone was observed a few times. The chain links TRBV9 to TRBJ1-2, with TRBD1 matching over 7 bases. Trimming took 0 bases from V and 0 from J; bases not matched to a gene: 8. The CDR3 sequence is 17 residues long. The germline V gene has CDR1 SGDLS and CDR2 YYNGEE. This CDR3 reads CASSVGYRGFTNYGYTF. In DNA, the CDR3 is TGTGCCAGCAGCGTAGGTTACAGGGGTTTTACTAACTATGGCTACACCTTC.

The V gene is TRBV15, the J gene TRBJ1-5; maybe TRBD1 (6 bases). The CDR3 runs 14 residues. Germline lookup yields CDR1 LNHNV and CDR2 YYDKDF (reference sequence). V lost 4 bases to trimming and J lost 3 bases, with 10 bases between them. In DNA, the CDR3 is TGTGCCACCAGCATCAACAGGGACAATCAGCCCCAGCATTTT. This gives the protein CATSINRDNQPQHF.

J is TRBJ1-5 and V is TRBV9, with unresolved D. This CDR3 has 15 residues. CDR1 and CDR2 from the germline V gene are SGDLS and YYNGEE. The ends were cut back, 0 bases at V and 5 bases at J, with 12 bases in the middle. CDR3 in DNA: TGTGCCAGCAGCGTAGTGGGGTTCGGTGATCAGCCCCAGCATTTT. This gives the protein CASSVVGFGDQPQHF.

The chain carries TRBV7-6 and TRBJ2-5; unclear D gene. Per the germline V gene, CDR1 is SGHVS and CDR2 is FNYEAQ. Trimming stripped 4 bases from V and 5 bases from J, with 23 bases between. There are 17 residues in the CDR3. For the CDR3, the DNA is TGTGCCAGCAGCTCCCTGACCCGACACTCCGATGCGGAGACCCAGTACTTC. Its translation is CASSSLTRHSDAETQYF.

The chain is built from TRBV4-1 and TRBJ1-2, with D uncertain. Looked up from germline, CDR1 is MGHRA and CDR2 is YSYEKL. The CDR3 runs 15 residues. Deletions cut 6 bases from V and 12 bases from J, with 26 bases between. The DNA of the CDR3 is TGCGCCAGCAGTCTTGACTTGACCTTGATGGACGGCCACACCTTC. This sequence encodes CASSLDLTLMDGHTF.

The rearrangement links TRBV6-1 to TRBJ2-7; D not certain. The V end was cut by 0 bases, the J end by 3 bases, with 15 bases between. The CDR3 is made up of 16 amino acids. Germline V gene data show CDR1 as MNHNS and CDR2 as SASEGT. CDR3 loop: CASSEARPGRGYEQYF. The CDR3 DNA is TGTGCCAGCAGTGAAGCGAGGCCAGGCCGCGGCTACGAGCAGTACTTC.

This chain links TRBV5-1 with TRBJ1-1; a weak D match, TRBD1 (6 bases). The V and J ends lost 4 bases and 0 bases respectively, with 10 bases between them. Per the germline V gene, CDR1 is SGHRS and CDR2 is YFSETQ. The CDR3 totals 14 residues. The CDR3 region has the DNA TGCGCCAGCAGCGGACAGAGAATGAACACTGAAGCTTTCTTT. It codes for CASSGQRMNTEAFF. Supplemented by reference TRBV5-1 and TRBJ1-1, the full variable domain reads KAGVTQTPRYLIKTRGQQVTLSCSPISGHRSVSWYQQTPGQGLQFLFEYFSETQRNKGNFPGRFSGRQFSNSRSEMNVSTLELGDSALYLCASSGQRMNTEAFFGQGTRLTVV.

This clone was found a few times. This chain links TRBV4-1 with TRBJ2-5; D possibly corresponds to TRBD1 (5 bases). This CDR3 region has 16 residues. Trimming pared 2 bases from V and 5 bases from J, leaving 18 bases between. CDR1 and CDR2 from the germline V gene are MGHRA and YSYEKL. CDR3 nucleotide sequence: TGCGCCAGCAGCCAACGAATTGGGGCCGCCCGCGAGACCCAGTACTTC. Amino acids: CASSQRIGAARETQYF.

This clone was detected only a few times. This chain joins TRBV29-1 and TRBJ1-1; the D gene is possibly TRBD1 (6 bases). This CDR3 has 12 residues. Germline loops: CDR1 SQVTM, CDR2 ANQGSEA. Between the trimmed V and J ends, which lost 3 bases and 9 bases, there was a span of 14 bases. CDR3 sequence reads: CSVEATGEKAFF. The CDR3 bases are TGCAGCGTTGAGGCGACAGGCGAGAAAGCTTTCTTT.

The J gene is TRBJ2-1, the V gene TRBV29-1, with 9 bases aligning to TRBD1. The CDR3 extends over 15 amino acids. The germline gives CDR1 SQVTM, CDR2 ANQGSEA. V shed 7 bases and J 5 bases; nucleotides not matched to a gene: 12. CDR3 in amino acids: CSGRKPGTGNNEQFF. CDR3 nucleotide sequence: TGCAGCGGAAGGAAGCCCGGGACAGGGAACAATGAGCAGTTCTTC.

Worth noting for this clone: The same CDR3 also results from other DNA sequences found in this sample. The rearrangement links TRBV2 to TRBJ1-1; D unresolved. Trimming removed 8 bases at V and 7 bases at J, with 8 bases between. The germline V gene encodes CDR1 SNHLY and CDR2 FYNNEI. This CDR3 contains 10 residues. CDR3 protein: CASSVGEAFF. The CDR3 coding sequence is TGTGCCAGCTCGGTTGGTGAAGCTTTCTTT.

CDR3 loop: CASSRNRDSHTGELFF. CDR3 sequence (DNA): TGCGCCAGCAGCCGAAACCGGGACTCCCACACCGGGGAGCTGTTTTTT. This chain connects TRBV5-1 to TRBJ2-2; perhaps TRBD2 as D (6 bases). V lost 4 bases and J 3 bases, leaving 16 bases between the germline ends. The germline gives CDR1 SGHRS, CDR2 YFSETQ. CDR3 length: 16 amino acids.